The 8 T cell receptor beta chains given below trace back to one sample, sequenced in a study of vaccination and CD4 T cells after COVID-19 (dated by TCRdb to between 2021 and 2024). What these receptors recognize is not known. The sample's treatment or condition, from its label and the paper: roughly 10-day PBMC culture with coronavirus spike peptide pools or control peptides (ViraFEST assay). Receptor libraries were prepared by PCR. The data were produced on an Illumina iSeq 100. DNA from cultured CD4+ T cells underwent TCR sequencing with the Oncomine TCR Beta short-read assay at the Johns Hopkins FTIC core. TCRdb handled the public reads itself, with Q25 trimming in fastp and clone calling in MiXCR, and kept productive beta chains. Each entry merges the rows of one CDR3 protein and shows their most common DNA and genes. This sample is represented by over 10,000 distinct CDR3 sequences; 44% of them were singletons. Approximately 7% of the sample is in the top ten clones.

Sequences were obtained from CD4+ T cells from blood, cultured in vitro. These receptor sequences come from a human donor who had recovered from COVID-19.

This clonotype was recorded once. The chain joins TRBV7-9 to TRBJ2-6, with D perhaps TRBD1 (5 bases). The V and J ends lost 6 bases and 4 bases respectively, with 16 bases between them. The CDR3 totals 16 residues. The germline V gene has CDR1 SEHNR and CDR2 FQNEAQ (reference sequence). For the CDR3, the DNA is TGTGCCAGCAGACCCATGGACACCGGGGGGGCCAACGTCCTGACTTTC. This encodes CASRPMDTGGANVLTF.

The table lists this clonotype with a few counts. The gene calls are TRBV9 and TRBJ1-6, with a possible D match to TRBD1 (6 bases). The germline gives CDR1 SGDLS, CDR2 YYNGEE. The CDR3 totals 13 residues. V lost 5 bases, J lost 7 bases, and 10 bases lay in between. The CDR3 sequence is CASSATGNSPLHF. DNA of the CDR3: TGTGCCAGCAGTGCTACAGGGAATTCACCCCTCCACTTT.

This clonotype came up a few times. CDR3 sequence: CASSKDSKETQYF. CDR3 coding DNA: TGTGCCAGCAGCAAAGACAGCAAAGAGACCCAGTACTTC. This chain uses TRBV21-1 with TRBJ2-5. TRBV21-1 is a pseudogene. The CDR3 runs to 13 residues.

The chain combines TRBV6-2 or TRBV6-3 with TRBJ1-2; unclear D gene. The V end lost 6 bases, the J end lost 1 base, and 6 bases lay between the germline ends. CDR3 size: 12 residues. Germline V gives CDR1 MNHEY, CDR2 SVGEGT. The CDR3 is CASRQINYGYTF. In nucleotides, the CDR3 is TGTGCCAGCAGACAGATTAACTATGGCTACACCTTC.

The chain joins TRBV20-1 to TRBJ1-5, with D unresolved. The CDR3 spans 14 residues. Germline assignment: CDR1 DFQATT and CDR2 SNEGSKA (reference sequence). Trimming pared 0 bases from V and 3 bases from J, leaving 9 bases between. DNA of the CDR3: TGCAGTGCTAGAGAAGGTGCCTCCAATCAGCCCCAGCATTTT. It codes for CSAREGASNQPQHF.

A remark on this clonotype: Compared with germline, one end of the junction differs, possibly owing to a read error. The chain employs TRBV6-2 or TRBV6-3 and TRBJ1-6, with a possible D match to TRBD1 (6 bases). From germline, CDR1 is MNHEY and CDR2 SVGEGT. The CDR3 is made up of 15 amino acids. The CDR3 bases are TGTGCCAGCAGTCCAGGGGCTTCCTGTAATTCACCCCTCCACTTT. It encodes CASSPGASCNSPLHF.

The table lists this clonotype with a few counts. This sequence joins TRBV20-1 and TRBJ1-6, with TRBD1 matching 8 bases. CDR1 and CDR2 from the germline V gene are DFQATT and SNEGSKA (reference sequence). CDR3 length equals 13 residues. The junction had 6 bases not matched to a gene; V was cut back by 6 bases and J by 8 bases. The CDR3 loop reads CSARTGPDSPLHF. In DNA, the CDR3 is TGCAGTGCCCGGACAGGGCCTGATTCACCCCTCCACTTT.

V is TRBV20-1 and J is TRBJ2-3; 9 bases map to TRBD1. Germline V CDR1 and CDR2: DFQATT, SNEGSKA (reference sequence). The CDR3 runs 17 residues. The ends lost 5 bases at V and 4 bases at J; junction bases unmatched: 16. CDR3 in amino acids: CSALPLTGTGNADTQYF. In DNA, the CDR3 is TGCAGTGCTCTCCCACTTACCGGGACAGGGAATGCAGATACGCAGTATTTT.